These T cell receptor beta chains were read from a single sample in a study of cytomegalovirus exposure and HLA in healthy donors. Sequencing was performed with immunoSEQ multiplex PCR; in TCRdb, only in-frame clones are kept and a portion is missing. The data show roughly 200,000 clones, approximately 89% seen once. Sequencing was carried out using PBMCs. The receptors come from a young man in good health and CMV-seropositive. Both conserved end residues are part of each CDR3. Each record gives: V gene, J gene, CDR3 protein.

V gene: TRBV13
J gene: TRBJ2-1
CDR3 protein: CASSSPGQGRNEQFF

V gene: TRBV30
J gene: TRBJ1-1
CDR3 protein: CAWSAYRATEAFF

V gene: TRBV6-5
J gene: TRBJ1-5
CDR3 protein: CASSRDRGVNQPQHF

V gene: TRBV9
J gene: TRBJ2-1
CDR3 protein: CASSVVSSGGGNEQFF

V gene: TRBV6-6
J gene: TRBJ2-7
CDR3 protein: CASGAELAAYEQYF

V gene: TRBV6-5
J gene: TRBJ2-5
CDR3 protein: CASTSRGSQETQYF

V gene: TRBV5-1
J gene: TRBJ2-3
CDR3 protein: CASSSGGESTDTQYF

V gene: TRBV5-1
J gene: TRBJ2-7
CDR3 protein: CASSLKGYEQYF

V gene: TRBV19
J gene: TRBJ2-2
CDR3 protein: CASSMPPSTGELFF

V gene: TRBV5-6
J gene: TRBJ1-3
CDR3 protein: CASSRAGSSGNTIYF

V gene: TRBV28
J gene: TRBJ1-5
CDR3 protein: CASSLGVGLYQPQHF

V gene: TRBV2
J gene: TRBJ2-3
CDR3 protein: CASTSNWGGDTQYF

V gene: TRBV15
J gene: TRBJ1-1
CDR3 protein: CATSRTRDTEAFF

V gene: TRBV6-5
J gene: TRBJ1-1
CDR3 protein: CASSYSSNMNTEAFF

V gene: TRBV10-3
J gene: TRBJ2-5
CDR3 protein: CAISELTGEETQYF

V gene: TRBV6-1
J gene: TRBJ1-5
CDR3 protein: CASSEQGEGNQPQHF

V gene: TRBV9
J gene: TRBJ2-2
CDR3 protein: CASSPWGLGGTGELFF

V gene: TRBV6-1
J gene: TRBJ1-2
CDR3 protein: CASSPDRVDYGYTF

V gene: TRBV29-1
J gene: TRBJ2-1
CDR3 protein: CSVAFGRVGEQFF

V gene: TRBV11-2
J gene: TRBJ1-1
CDR3 protein: CASSLDLGDGTEAFF

V gene: TRBV2
J gene: TRBJ2-2
CDR3 protein: CASKGQGTTGELFF

V gene: TRBV7-2
J gene: TRBJ1-2
CDR3 protein: CASSLDVRLGYGYTF

V gene: TRBV9
J gene: TRBJ2-5
CDR3 protein: CASSVGDTVKETQYF

V gene: TRBV30
J gene: TRBJ1-4
CDR3 protein: CALRGGTNEKLFF

V gene: TRBV5-1
J gene: TRBJ1-2
CDR3 protein: CASSSSGTGEGYTF

V gene: TRBV2
J gene: TRBJ2-1
CDR3 protein: CAGERLAGGEQFF

V gene: TRBV4-1
J gene: TRBJ2-1
CDR3 protein: CASSRIHRGGYNEQFF

V gene: TRBV6-1
J gene: TRBJ2-3
CDR3 protein: CASSERPIDTQYF

V gene: TRBV5-1
J gene: TRBJ2-3
CDR3 protein: CASSILQGSTDTQYF

V gene: TRBV6-5
J gene: TRBJ1-2
CDR3 protein: CASSFGRGDGYTF

V gene: TRBV9
J gene: TRBJ2-5
CDR3 protein: CASSATGGYNQETQYF

V gene: TRBV6-5
J gene: TRBJ1-3
CDR3 protein: CASSKRGNTIYF

V gene: TRBV4-2
J gene: TRBJ2-2
CDR3 protein: CASSQRLAGGWNTGELFF